The entry below gives a single TCR beta chain sequence along with its context. This entry comes from a study of shared clonotypes between healthy human individuals. TCRdb keeps only in-frame clones here, not all; method: immunoSEQ multiplex PCR. The data hold 2.5 million or so clones, with approximately 94% observed a single time. CDR3 length: 13 residues. Germline CDR1 SGHNT, CDR2 YYREEE (reference sequence). V dropped 5 bases and J dropped 4 bases, with 12 bases sitting between them. Sample: naive CD4+ T cells sorted from blood. Subset reported: CD45RA+ positively selected. The clonotype comes from a man younger than 30 in good health. The chain employs TRBV5-4 and TRBJ1-2; tentatively, D is TRBD1 (6 bases). In DNA form, the CDR3 reads TGTGCCAGCAGGCCACAGGGCGCCTATGGCTACACCTTC. It is translated as CASRPQGAYGYTF. The whole variable domain, remainder taken from reference TRBV5-4 and TRBJ1-2, is ETGVTQSPTHLIKTRGQQVTLRCSSQSGHNTVSWYQQALGQGPQFIFQYYREEENGRGNFPPRFSGLQFPNYSSELNVNALELDDSALYLCASRPQGAYGYTFGSGTRLTVV.